Listed below are T cell receptor beta chains from one sample, sequenced in a study of blood T cell repertoires in COVID-19. Sequencing was performed with immunoSEQ multiplex PCR; in TCRdb, only in-frame clones are kept and a portion is missing. The sample holds almost 250,000 clones, 75% to 85% seen once. Sequenced: PBMCs or T cells enriched from blood (not recorded which). The origin of the receptors is a woman in her fifties or sixties with acute COVID-19. The CDR3 runs from the conserved cysteine through the conserved F or W. The D gene is left open where the match is weak. Clone size is shown for a subset of rows, as once, few, many or a class of expanded clone.

>-|-|TRBJ1-5|TRBV3-1/TRBV3-2
TGTGCCAGCAGCCAAGATTGGGGGCGCAATCAGCCCCAGCATTTT
CASSQDWGRNQPQHF
>TRBD1|-|TRBJ2-4|TRBV5-4
TGTGCCAGCAGCTTGGTTGGACAGGGAAACAAAAACATTCAGTACTTC
CASSLVGQGNKNIQYF
>-|-|TRBJ1-2|TRBV19
TGTGCCAGCCATCCCGGGGGAGGACTATCCAGCGGCTACACCTTC
CASHPGGGLSSGYTF
>-|-|TRBJ1-1|TRBV5-4
TGTGCCAGCCGCGGGGGGGCCGACCGAAACACTGAAGCTTTCTTT
CASRGGADRNTEAFF
>TRBD1|few|TRBJ1-2|TRBV7-2
TGTGCCAGCAGCTCAGACAGGGGAGGCTATGGCTACACCTTC
CASSSDRGGYGYTF
>-|-|TRBJ2-3|TRBV4-1
TGCGCCAGCAGCCAAGACCCAGCGCATTTCGCAGATACGCAGTATTTT
CASSQDPAHFADTQYF
>TRBD1|-|TRBJ1-5|TRBV11-2
TGTGCCAGCAGCTATACCAGGGGGCGAAACAAGCCCCAGCATTTT
CASSYTRGRNKPQHF
>TRBD1|once|TRBJ1-2|TRBV9
TGTGCCAGCAGCACCAACAGGGGCCCCCAGGGCGGCTACACCTTC
CASSTNRGPQGGYTF
>-|few|TRBJ1-1|TRBV7-3
TGTGCCAGCAGCTTACGAGGGGGTAGATATAACACTGAAGCTTTCTTT
CASSLRGGRYNTEAFF
>TRBD2|-|TRBJ2-3|TRBV29-1
TGCAGCGTTGGCACTGGCGGGGGGGGTGCAGATACGCAGTATTTT
CSVGTGGGGADTQYF
>TRBD1|-|TRBJ2-2|TRBV19
TGTGCCAGTAGTCCGCGGGACAGGGTCGTTACCGGGGAGCTGTTTTTT
CASSPRDRVVTGELFF
>TRBD1|-|TRBJ1-4|TRBV6-1
TGTGCCAGCAGTGAAGCCGGACAGGGGGCCCATGAAAAACTGTTTTTT
CASSEAGQGAHEKLFF
>-|-|TRBJ1-1|TRBV7-9
TGTGCCAGCAGCGAAAGACAGGTGAACACTGAAGCTTTCTTT
CASSERQVNTEAFF
>-|once|TRBJ1-2|TRBV6-5
TGTGCCAGCAGTTACTCCGCTTCGAGAGGCTACACCTTC
CASSYSASRGYTF
>-|-|TRBJ2-2|TRBV14
TGTGCCAGCAGCCAAGGGACCGGGACATTCGCGAACACCGGGGAGCTGTTTTTT
CASSQGTGTFANTGELFF
>-|-|TRBJ1-1|TRBV4-3
TGCGCCAGCAGCCAAGACCCTAGGGGGGGCTCAAACACTGAAGCTTTCTTT
CASSQDPRGGSNTEAFF
>TRBD1|-|TRBJ1-2|TRBV19
TGTGCCAGTAGCAACAGGGGTCGCAACTATGGCTACACCTTC
CASSNRGRNYGYTF
>TRBD2|-|TRBJ2-5|TRBV29-1
TGCAGCGTTGACCGGGGGGGGATTTACCAAGAGACCCAGTACTTC
CSVDRGGIYQETQYF
>TRBD1|-|TRBJ1-2|TRBV5-1
TGCGCCAGCAGCTTTCAGGGGGATCTGGCCTATGGCTACACCTTC
CASSFQGDLAYGYTF
>-|-|TRBJ1-6|TRBV7-2
TGTGCCAGCAGGCCGAGGGCAGGGGCCATCCCCCTCCACTTT
CASRPRAGAIPLHF
>-|-|TRBJ1-5|TRBV7-2
TGTGCCAGCAGCTTGGACAGATTAACTTATAGCAATCAGCCCCAGCATTTT
CASSLDRLTYSNQPQHF
>-|-|TRBJ1-2|TRBV4-1
TGCGCCAGCAGCCAAGATTTATTGCAGGGAAACTCTGGCTACACCTTC
CASSQDLLQGNSGYTF
>-|-|TRBJ2-1|TRBV5-5
TGTGCCAGCAGCTTGGCGGGGGATGAGCAGTTCTTC
CASSLAGDEQFF
>-|-|TRBJ1-2|TRBV2
TGTGCCAGCACCGAGCGGGGGGTCTATGGCTACACCTTC
CASTERGVYGYTF
>TRBD1|once|TRBJ1-2|TRBV19
TGTGCCAGTAGTACCACAGGGGCCCCCTATGGCTACACCTTC
CASSTTGAPYGYTF
>-|few|TRBJ1-2|TRBV5-4
TGTGCCAGCAGCTCGGTCGGACAGAACTATGGCTACACCTTC
CASSSVGQNYGYTF
>-|-|TRBJ1-2|TRBV30
TGTGCCCGAACCCTGGGCGGGGGGAGTCGGGGTGGCTACACCTTC
CARTLGGGSRGGYTF
>TRBD1|-|TRBJ2-7|TRBV5-5
TGTGCCAGCAGCTTCTCGACAGGGGATAGGGCCGAGCAGTACTTC
CASSFSTGDRAEQYF
>-|-|TRBJ1-1|TRBV21-1
TGTGCCAGCGGCCCGGGGAACACTGAAGCTTTCTTT
CASGPGNTEAFF
>-|-|TRBJ1-1|TRBV6-2/TRBV6-3
TGTGCCAGCAGTTACCCCCCGGGTAACACTGAAGCTTTCTTT
CASSYPPGNTEAFF
>TRBD2|-|TRBJ2-1|TRBV29-1
TGCAGCGTTGAGGGGTTAGCGGGGGGTCGTACCTACAATGAGCAGTTCTTC
CSVEGLAGGRTYNEQFF
>-|-|TRBJ1-2|TRBV6-5
TGTGCCAGCAGTTACGCCAATTTTGCAGATGGCTACACCTTC
CASSYANFADGYTF
>TRBD1|-|TRBJ1-4|TRBV5-4
TGTGCCAGCAGCTTAAGGACAGGGGCTAATGAAAAACTGTTTTTT
CASSLRTGANEKLFF
>-|few|TRBJ1-4|TRBV6-6
TGTGCCAGCACCCCACGTGGTCAGGGGCGCGAAAAACTGTTTTTT
CASTPRGQGREKLFF
>-|-|TRBJ2-7|TRBV18
TGTGCCAGCTCACCACGGGGGCTTAACTACGAGCAGTACTTC
CASSPRGLNYEQYF
>TRBD1|-|TRBJ1-2|TRBV7-9
TGTGCCAGCAGCGTACTAGGGGGCGGTTACGGCTACACCTTC
CASSVLGGGYGYTF
>-|-|TRBJ1-1|TRBV3-1/TRBV3-2
TGTGCCAGCAGTACGGGGGGTTTGAACACTGAAGCTTTCTTT
CASSTGGLNTEAFF
>-|-|TRBJ1-2|TRBV7-6
TGTGCCAGCAGCTTAGAGGGACACAGAGGACTGAACTATGGCTACACCTTC
CASSLEGHRGLNYGYTF
>TRBD2|once|TRBJ2-1|TRBV7-3
TGTGCCAGCAGCTTAAGGGCCTCGCGGGGGGGCCGCAATGAGCAGTTCTTC
CASSLRASRGGRNEQFF
>-|few|TRBJ1-5|TRBV6-2/TRBV6-3
TGTGCCAGCAGTTACTCGAGGGAGGGGGGCCAGCCCCAGCATTTT
CASSYSREGGQPQHF
>-|-|TRBJ1-4|TRBV5-4
TGTGCCAGCAGCATCAACAGGTTCCAGCATGAAAAACTGTTTTTT
CASSINRFQHEKLFF
>TRBD1|few|TRBJ2-5|TRBV30
TGTGCCTGGAGTGAGACAGGGGAGGAGACCCAGTACTTC
CAWSETGEETQYF
>-|-|TRBJ2-3|TRBV3-1/TRBV3-2
TGTGCCAGCAGCCACCCCACTAGAAATACGCAGTATTTT
CASSHPTRNTQYF
>-|-|TRBJ1-5|TRBV4-2
TGTGCCAGCAGCCAACGGATGATTAGCCAGCCCCAGCATTTT
CASSQRMISQPQHF
>-|-|TRBJ1-4|TRBV7-9
TGTGCCAGCAGCTGGGGACCGGGACTGGAAAATGAAAAACTGTTTTTT
CASSWGPGLENEKLFF
>-|-|TRBJ1-6|TRBV7-2
TGTGCCAGCAGTCGTTCCGGGACTGAAAATTCACCCCTCCACTTT
CASSRSGTENSPLHF
>-|once|TRBJ1-5|TRBV2
TGTGCCAGCAGACCGGGGACATTAAATCAGCCCCAGCATTTT
CASRPGTLNQPQHF
>TRBD1|-|TRBJ1-1|TRBV19
TGTGCCAGTAGTATGGGGGCCAGGGGGCTTAGTGAAGCTTTCTTT
CASSMGARGLSEAFF
>-|-|TRBJ2-2|TRBV7-2
TGTGCCAGCAATATTATCCGGGGGAACACCGGGGAGCTGTTTTTT
CASNIIRGNTGELFF
>-|-|TRBJ2-3|TRBV2
TGTGCCAGCAAAGGCGGGCAGTATTGGGACACAGATACGCAGTATTTT
CASKGGQYWDTDTQYF
>-|-|TRBJ1-1|TRBV19
TGTGCCAGTAGCCGGAGGGAGAACACTGAAGCTTTCTTT
CASSRRENTEAFF
>TRBD1|-|TRBJ2-5|TRBV4-1
TGCGCCAGCAGCCCGGGACAGCTCCAAGAGACCCAGTACTTC
CASSPGQLQETQYF
>-|-|TRBJ1-1|TRBV11-2
TGTGCCAGCAGCTCAGGGGTGAACACTGAAGCTTTCTTT
CASSSGVNTEAFF
>-|few|TRBJ2-1|TRBV6-5
TGTGCCAGCAGCCCCGGGATAGCGGCCTACAATGAGCAGTTCTTC
CASSPGIAAYNEQFF